This T cell receptor (beta chain) was sequenced for a study of PD-1 blockade in classical Hodgkin lymphoma. Study at large: Patients were treated with nivolumab at 3 mg/kg, and this was given intravenously every 2 weeks.

Findings and caveats of the study: CD8+ TCR diversity did not rise significantly by C4D1, unlike CD4+. Those starting nivolumab under 1 year post-ASCT were excluded.

Profiled with immunoSEQ multiplex PCR; TCRdb holds only in-frame clones, not every one. The top ten clones hold about an eighth of a sample with about 21,000 clones, approximately 89% of them seen once. The CDR3 covers 15 residues. After removal of 3 bases from V and 2 bases from J, the junction contained 5 bases not matched to a gene. Germline values: CDR1 MNHNS, CDR2 SASEGT. Comment on this clone: The antigen remains unidentified.

Sample time point: cycle 4 day 1 (C4D1), after less than 7 weeks of nivolumab. Each and every patient relapsed after autologous stem cell transplantation, and patients got differing brentuximab vedotin exposure. Source: peripheral blood mononuclear cells (PBMCs), taken before the fourth cycle of nivolumab. The genes are TRBV6-1 and TRBJ2-3, with TRBD2 identical over 7 bases. The receptor was isolated from a human donor with classical Hodgkin lymphoma. For the CDR3, the DNA is TGTGCCAGCAGTGATGGTAGCGGGCTCACAGATACGCAGTATTTT. Translation gives CASSDGSGLTDTQYF.